These 12 T cell receptor beta chains came from one sample sequenced in a study of T cell changes during pregnancy in multiple sclerosis. Libraries were prepared by immunoSEQ multiplex PCR; TCRdb keeps only in-frame clonotypes and omits some of them. The top ten hold 2.8% of the sample, which has under 75,000 clones, roughly 92% seen once. Source: peripheral blood, taken in the third trimester of pregnancy. These receptors were collected from a female donor in good health, enrolled as a control in a pregnancy study.

The gene calls are TRBV7-2 and TRBJ1-6; D remains unclear. This CDR3 spans 16 amino acids. Deletions cut 4 bases from V and 10 bases from J, with 20 bases between. Germline-derived CDR1 and CDR2 are SGHTA and FQGNSA. The CDR3 spells CASSSTVTPKSSPLHF. For the CDR3, the DNA is TGTGCCAGCAGCTCAACAGTCACCCCGAAATCGTCACCCCTCCACTTT. The full variable domain, in which reference TRBV7-2 and TRBJ1-6 provide the parts outside the CDR3, is GAGVSQSPSNKVTEKGKDVELRCDPISGHTALYWYRQSLGQGLEFLIYFQGNSAPDKSGLPSDRFSAERTGGSVSTLTIQRTQQEDSAVYLCASSSTVTPKSSPLHFGNGTRLTVT.

The chain couples TRBV6-5 to TRBJ2-2; D may be TRBD1 (5 bases). There are 12 residues in the CDR3. V lost 6 bases and J lost 6, with 8 bases in between. Germline loops: CDR1 MNHEY, CDR2 SVGAGI. CDR3 in amino acids: CASSPGSGELFF. As DNA, the CDR3 is TGTGCCAGCAGCCCAGGGTCCGGGGAGCTGTTTTTT.

This chain links TRBV9 with TRBJ2-7, with 7 nucleotides matching TRBD1. CDR1 is SGDLS and CDR2 is YYNGEE in the germline V gene. The length of the CDR3 is 15 residues. Trimming took 4 bases from V and 3 from J; bases not matched to a gene: 10. CDR3 amino acids: CASSSTFGTDYEQYF. The CDR3 DNA sequence: TGTGCCAGCAGCTCGACTTTCGGGACAGACTACGAGCAGTACTTC.

This chain connects TRBV4-3 to TRBJ2-3, with D perhaps matching TRBD2 (6 bases). The CDR3 is 16 amino acids. The ends were cut back, 0 bases at V and 5 bases at J, with 15 bases in the middle. Germline V gives CDR1 LGHNA, CDR2 YSLEER. The CDR3 DNA reads TGCGCCAGCAGCCAAGATCCTGTCCTAGCGAAAGATACGCAGTATTTT. It translates to CASSQDPVLAKDTQYF.

CDR3 loop: CASSLFRPADTGELFF. The CDR3 DNA follows: TGCGCCAGCAGCTTGTTTAGACCAGCGGACACCGGGGAGCTGTTTTTT. This sequence joins TRBV5-1 and TRBJ2-2, with D maybe TRBD2 (5 bases). This CDR3 contains 16 residues. Germline V gene lookup returns CDR1 SGHRS and CDR2 YFSETQ. The germline V and J ends were trimmed by 1 base and 3 bases, with 13 bases remaining between them.

The rearrangement links TRBV5-4 to TRBJ1-1, with D maybe TRBD1 (6 bases). This CDR3 region has 13 residues. The germline V gene has CDR1 SGHNT and CDR2 YYREEE (reference sequence). Trimming removed 5 bases at V and 1 base at J, with 9 bases between. In DNA, the CDR3 is TGTGCCAGCAGTCTCAGGGGGAACACTGAAGCTTTCTTT. Translated, it gives CASSLRGNTEAFF.

CDR3 protein: CASSLRDKRGGNSPLHF. As DNA, the CDR3 is TGTGCCAGCAGCCTACGGGACAAACGGGGGGGTAATTCACCCCTCCACTTT. The chain employs TRBV9 and TRBJ1-6, with D possibly TRBD1 on 6 matching bases. V lost 4 bases to trimming and J lost 6 bases, with 20 bases between them. Per germline, CDR1 SGDLS and CDR2 YYNGEE. The CDR3 extends over 17 amino acids.

This rearrangement joins TRBV7-2 to TRBJ2-7; TRBD2 might be the D (6 bases). The CDR3 has 17 amino acids. Germline loops: CDR1 SGHTA, CDR2 FQGNSA. V was clipped by 1 base and J by 0 bases, with 16 bases between them. CDR3 amino acids: CASSLGESGPHSYEQYF. Here the CDR3 DNA reads TGTGCCAGCAGCTTAGGTGAGAGCGGGCCACACTCCTACGAGCAGTACTTC. The variable domain in full, with the rest retrieved from reference TRBV7-2 and TRBJ2-7, is GAGVSQSPSNKVTEKGKDVELRCDPISGHTALYWYRQSLGQGLEFLIYFQGNSAPDKSGLPSDRFSAERTGGSVSTLTIQRTQQEDSAVYLCASSLGESGPHSYEQYFGPGTRLTVT.

The J gene is TRBJ2-7, the V gene TRBV7-2; D gene uncertain. Germline assignment: CDR1 SGHTA and CDR2 FQGNSA. The CDR3 has 15 amino acids. V was shortened by 5 bases and J by 4 bases, with 18 bases between the two germline ends. In nucleotides, the CDR3 is TGTGCCAGCAGCCCCCAAGCACTCTTGAGGTACGAGCAGTACTTC. Protein: CASSPQALLRYEQYF.

This chain links TRBV6-5 with TRBJ1-3, with D tentatively TRBD1 (6 bases). V was clipped by 0 bases and J by 4 bases, with 10 bases between them. CDR3 length: 15 residues. Germline CDR1 MNHEY, CDR2 SVGAGI. The CDR3 reads CASSYSRQGGNTIYF. In nucleotides, the CDR3 is TGTGCCAGCAGTTACTCCAGGCAGGGGGGAAACACCATATATTTT.

V gene TRBV30 combines with J gene TRBJ1-2; tentative D call: TRBD1 (6 bases). The CDR3 length is 15 residues. Germline loops: CDR1 GTSNPN, CDR2 SVGIG (reference sequence). V gave up 2 bases and J gave up 8 bases, with 21 bases separating them. CDR3 DNA: TGTGCCTGGAGTACCTTCGGGGGGGGCCTCGGAGGCTACACCTTC. Its translation: CAWSTFGGGLGGYTF.

The V and J genes are TRBV6-4 and TRBJ2-3; 10 positions agree with TRBD1. CDR1 MRHNA and CDR2 SNTAGT come from the germline V gene. CDR3 length: 15 residues. With V trimmed by 9 bases and J by 4 bases, 10 bases remained unmatched. For the CDR3, the DNA is TGTGCCAGTAGTCATCTGACAGGGGGCGCAGATACGCAGTATTTT. Its protein is CASSHLTGGADTQYF.